This entry lists 22 T cell receptor beta chains sequenced from one sample in a study of early T cells in non-severe SARS-CoV-2 infection. MiXCR was run by TCRdb on the 5' RACE reads, yielding one entry per CDR3 protein. The top ten clones hold 1.1% of a sample with under 85,000 distinct CDR3 sequences, 9.5% to 15% of them seen once. Sequencing used whole blood. Source of these receptors: an adult who was a healthcare worker with PCR-confirmed SARS-CoV-2 infection or an uninfected control (not recorded which).

The chain joins TRBV6-2 or TRBV6-3 to TRBJ2-7, with a tentative D call TRBD1 (6 bases). This CDR3 has 14 amino acids. The ends were cut back, 6 bases at V and 2 bases at J, with 14 bases in the middle. Per germline, CDR1 MNHEY and CDR2 SVGEGT. The CDR3 sequence is CASRESGATYEQYF. Written as DNA, the CDR3 is TGTGCCAGCAGAGAATCAGGGGCCACCTACGAGCAGTACTTC.

The table lists this clonotype with many counts. The chain uses TRBV7-2 and TRBJ2-3; 7 bases fit TRBD1. The CDR3 is 15 residues long. The junction had 2 bases not matched to a gene; V was cut back by 1 base and J by 1 base. The V gene's germline CDR1 is SGHTA and CDR2 FQGNSA. CDR3 in amino acids: CASSLVGQGTDTQYF. The CDR3 DNA follows: TGTGCCAGCAGCTTAGTTGGACAGGGCACAGATACGCAGTATTTT.

The chain has TRBV28 and TRBJ2-1; 12 nucleotides agree with TRBD2. V was clipped by 5 bases and J by 7 bases; unmatched bases: 9. Germline V gene lookup returns CDR1 MDHEN and CDR2 SYDVKM. The CDR3 loop spans 16 amino acids. The CDR3 DNA is TGTGCCAGCAGTCCCGGACTAGCGGGAATGGGGAATGAGCAGTTCTTC. Translation gives CASSPGLAGMGNEQFF.

The chain links TRBV28 to TRBJ2-3; D is undetermined. Germline loops: CDR1 MDHEN, CDR2 SYDVKM. Trimming stripped 3 bases from V and 2 bases from J, with 21 bases between. This CDR3 is 18 amino acids long. CDR3 nucleotide sequence: TGTGCCAGCAGTTTGGGTCAGGTGGATTGGGATGACACAGATACGCAGTATTTT. Its protein is CASSLGQVDWDDTDTQYF. The full variable domain, its missing parts supplied by reference TRBV28 and TRBJ2-3, is DVKVTQSSRYLVKRTGEKVFLECVQDMDHENMFWYRQDPGLGLRLIYFSYDVKMKEKGDIPEGYSVSREKKERFSLILESASTNQTSMYLCASSLGQVDWDDTDTQYFGPGTRLTVL.

This clonotype was seen more than once but under ten times. CDR3 coding DNA: TGTGCCAGCAGTTCGGTGCGGGAGCTGGGTAATGAGCAGTTCTTC. This gives the protein CASSSVRELGNEQFF. This chain uses TRBV28 with TRBJ2-1; 7 bases are shared with TRBD2. With 4 bases clipped from V and 7 bases from J, the junction kept 10 bases outside the gene matches. CDR1 MDHEN and CDR2 SYDVKM come from the germline V gene. The CDR3 has 15 amino acids.

In this sample, this clonotype turned up many times. V and J are TRBV2 and TRBJ2-7, with D perhaps matching TRBD2 (5 bases). The CDR3 length is 12 residues. Per germline, CDR1 SNHLY and CDR2 FYNNEI. With 5 bases removed from V and 4 bases from J, the gap between germline ends came to 9 bases. This CDR3 is CASSPGMYEQYF. CDR3 nucleotide sequence: TGTGCCAGCAGTCCCGGGATGTACGAGCAGTACTTC.

This clonotype was counted at least ten times. The CDR3, as DNA: TGTGCCAGCTCACCCAATCTCCGAGCGGGAGGATCCAATGAGCAGTTCTTC. It encodes CASSPNLRAGGSNEQFF. The chain links TRBV18 to TRBJ2-1; TRBD2 aligns across 9 bases. The germline gives CDR1 KGHSH, CDR2 LQKENI. Trimming removed 3 bases from V and 6 bases from J; junction bases left unmatched: 12. The length of the CDR3 is 17 residues.

The V call is TRBV6-5, the J call TRBJ2-5, with D perhaps TRBD2 (6 bases). The V end was cut by 4 bases, the J end by 2 bases, with 8 bases between. Germline V gene lookup returns CDR1 MNHEY and CDR2 SVGAGI. This CDR3 has 13 amino acids. The CDR3 DNA follows: TGTGCCAGCAGTTCTGCGGGACAAGAGACCCAGTACTTC. Translating gives CASSSAGQETQYF.

The J gene is TRBJ2-7, the V gene TRBV4-1; TRBD2 matches at 7 bases. The CDR3 loop spans 14 amino acids. CDR1 is MGHRA, CDR2 YSYEKL, per germline. V gave up 3 bases and J gave up 1 base; unmatched junction bases: 3. CDR3: CASSHRGLSYEQYF. CDR3 coding DNA: TGCGCCAGCAGCCACCGGGGACTATCCTACGAGCAGTACTTC.

This clonotype came up many times. The rearrangement joins TRBV2 to TRBJ2-2; D is unresolved. Trimming removed 8 bases from V and 1 base from J, with 11 bases in between. CDR1 and CDR2 from the germline V gene are SNHLY and FYNNEI. The CDR3 contains 14 residues. The CDR3 DNA reads TGTGCCAGCGTACGGGCAGAGAACACCGGGGAGCTGTTTTTT. It codes for CASVRAENTGELFF.

This clonotype was seen more than once but under ten times. V gene TRBV2 combines with J gene TRBJ1-1; possible D gene TRBD1, 5 bases. The germline V gene encodes CDR1 SNHLY and CDR2 FYNNEI. CDR3 length equals 14 residues. Trimming removed 4 bases from V and 5 bases from J, with 14 bases in between. CDR3 region: CASSAPAEGTEAFF. The CDR3 DNA reads TGTGCCAGCAGTGCCCCGGCGGAGGGGACTGAAGCTTTCTTT. Filled out from reference TRBV2 and TRBJ1-1, the complete variable domain reads EPEVTQTPSHQVTQMGQEVILRCVPISNHLYFYWYRQILGQKVEFLVSFYNNEISEKSEIFDDQFSVERPDGSNFTLKIRSTKLEDSAMYFCASSAPAEGTEAFFGQGTRLTVV.

This clonotype occurred many times. The V gene is TRBV5-1, the J gene TRBJ2-2; D perhaps matches TRBD2 (5 bases). This CDR3 is built from 14 residues. Germline CDR1 reads SGHRS; CDR2 reads YFSETQ. V lost 7 bases, J lost 2 bases, and 12 bases lay in between. CDR3 loop: CASRAGSNTGELFF. The CDR3 coding sequence is TGCGCCAGCCGGGCGGGCAGCAACACCGGGGAGCTGTTTTTT.

The J gene is TRBJ1-5, the V gene TRBV27; unclear D gene. This CDR3 has 13 residues. Germline loops: CDR1 MNHEY, CDR2 SMNVEV (reference sequence). The germline V and J ends were trimmed by 4 bases and 4 bases, with 8 bases remaining between them. The CDR3 loop is CASSSKGNQPQHF. Here the CDR3 DNA reads TGTGCCAGCAGTTCTAAGGGAAATCAGCCCCAGCATTTT.

This clonotype has ten or more counts. The chain uses TRBV7-9 and TRBJ1-3, with TRBD1 identical over 11 bases. Germline-derived CDR1 and CDR2 are SEHNR and FQNEAQ (reference sequence). This CDR3 is built from 16 residues. V shed 4 bases and J 4 bases; nucleotides not matched to a gene: 6. Here the CDR3 DNA reads TGTGCCAGCAGCTCAAAGGACAGGGGGCCAGGAAACACCATATATTTT. This sequence encodes CASSSKDRGPGNTIYF.

J is TRBJ2-7 and V is TRBV4-3, with 7 bases matching TRBD2. V gave up 1 base and J gave up 5 bases; unmatched junction bases: 5. The V gene's germline CDR1 is LGHNA and CDR2 YSLEER. The CDR3 runs 14 residues. The CDR3 bases are TGCGCCAGCAGCCAAGGTCGGGAGGAGGACGAGCAGTACTTC. Amino acids: CASSQGREEDEQYF.

The chain carries TRBV28 and TRBJ2-1, with 7 bases that match TRBD1. Unmatched junction bases numbered 7, after V lost 6 bases and J lost 2 bases. Germline CDR1 is MDHEN and CDR2 is SYDVKM. The CDR3 extends over 15 amino acids. CDR3 nucleotide sequence: TGTGCCAGCAGCCAGCCCGGGACAGCCTACAATGAGCAGTTCTTC. Protein sequence: CASSQPGTAYNEQFF.

This clonotype was detected a few times. V gene TRBV7-6 combines with J gene TRBJ1-1; no definite D call. The CDR3 extends over 13 amino acids. V was clipped by 1 base and J by 5 bases, with 8 bases between them. Germline V gives CDR1 SGHVS, CDR2 FNYEAQ. The CDR3 is CASSLDERTEAFF. The CDR3 nucleotides are TGTGCCAGCAGCTTAGACGAGAGAACTGAAGCTTTCTTT.

This clonotype was recorded many times. The genes are TRBV5-4 and TRBJ2-5; TRBD2 is a possible D gene (5 bases). The length of the CDR3 is 14 residues. Trimming removed 5 bases at V and 1 base at J, with 12 bases between. Germline loops: CDR1 SGHNT, CDR2 YYREEE (reference sequence). CDR3 nucleotides: TGTGCCAGCAGGACTACGGCAGCCCAAGAGACCCAGTACTTC. Translation gives CASRTTAAQETQYF.

J is TRBJ1-2 and V is TRBV29-1; perhaps TRBD1 as D (5 bases). The ends were cut back, 4 bases at V and 5 bases at J, with 20 bases in the middle. This CDR3 is built from 15 residues. The germline CDR1 and CDR2 sequences are SQVTM and ANQGSEA. CDR3 sequence (DNA): TGCAGCGTTGTAATTTTCGGGGCCGTTGTGTATGGCTACACCTTC. It is translated as CSVVIFGAVVYGYTF. The whole variable domain, filled in from reference TRBV29-1 and TRBJ1-2, reads SAVISQKPSRDICQRGTSLTIQCQVDSQVTMMFWYRQQPGQSLTLIATANQGSEATYESGFVIDKFPISRPNLTFSTLTVSNMSPEDSSIYLCSVVIFGAVVYGYTFGSGTRLTVV.

This clonotype was detected many times. This chain uses TRBV2 with TRBJ1-2, with 7 bases matching TRBD1. J lost 4 bases, V lost 5 bases, and 10 bases had no gene match. This CDR3 contains 15 residues. CDR1 and CDR2 from the germline V gene are SNHLY and FYNNEI. DNA for the CDR3: TGTGCCAGCAGTTCGACAGGGCTCTATCTCTATGGCTACACCTTC. Its protein is CASSSTGLYLYGYTF.

This clonotype came up a few times. The CDR3 DNA reads TGTGCCAGCAGGGGGACTTCGGGACACAGGACCTACGAGCAGTACTTC. Its protein product is CASRGTSGHRTYEQYF. V gene TRBV6-1 combines with J gene TRBJ2-7, with D possibly called TRBD1 or TRBD2 (6 bases each). CDR1 MNHNS and CDR2 SASEGT come from the germline V gene. The CDR3 loop spans 16 amino acids. Trimming pared 6 bases from V and 2 bases from J, leaving 20 bases between.

This clonotype was recorded a few times. The chain joins TRBV28 to TRBJ1-6; D is undetermined. Trimming shortened V by 3 bases and J by 6 bases, and 12 bases separated the two germline ends. The CDR3 is 15 amino acids. Looked up from germline, CDR1 is MDHEN and CDR2 is SYDVKM. CDR3: CASSFYATLNSPLHF. In DNA form, the CDR3 reads TGTGCCAGCAGTTTTTATGCAACGCTTAATTCACCCCTCCACTTT.